These T cell receptor beta chains were read from a single sample in a study of blood T cell repertoires in COVID-19. The repertoire was sequenced with immunoSEQ multiplex PCR; TCRdb's copy has only in-frame clones and lacks some. The sample lists 100,000 or so clones, around 84% occurring once. Source material: peripheral blood. The receptors derive from a woman in her 70s with active or convalescent COVID-19. CDR3s include the opening cysteine and the closing phenylalanine or tryptophan. The D gene is left open where the match is weak. Not all rows give a size; the values are once, few, many and, for expanded clones, a class.

D: -
J: TRBJ1-1
size: -
V: TRBV19
DNA: TGTGCCAGTAGTATACCGGGGTTTAGGACTGAAGCTTTCTTT
CDR3: CASSIPGFRTEAFF

D: TRBD1
J: TRBJ2-5
size: -
V: TRBV19
DNA: TGTGCCAGTAGTAGACGATCCCGGGACAGGGCGAATGTTTTTCAAGAGACCCAGTACTTC
CDR3: CASSRRSRDRANVFQETQYF

D: TRBD2
J: TRBJ2-7
size: -
V: TRBV6-2/TRBV6-3
DNA: TGTGCCAGCAGTTATTACGGACTAGCGGGAGAACGGACCTACGAGCAGTACTTC
CDR3: CASSYYGLAGERTYEQYF

D: TRBD2
J: TRBJ2-7
size: -
V: TRBV7-2
DNA: TGTGCCAGCACCCTTAGCGGGGGACCCTCCTACGAGCAGTACTTC
CDR3: CASTLSGGPSYEQYF

D: -
J: TRBJ1-4
size: -
V: TRBV4-1
DNA: TGCGCCAGCAGCCAAGATGGCAGGGGCGGGGAAAAACTGTTTTTT
CDR3: CASSQDGRGGEKLFF

D: -
J: TRBJ1-4
size: -
V: TRBV23-1
DNA: TGCGCCAGCAGTCAACCGACCTCAACGGGTGAAAAACTGTTTTTT
CDR3: CASSQPTSTGEKLFF

D: TRBD2
J: TRBJ2-1
size: -
V: TRBV24-1
DNA: TGTGCCACCAGTGATTTCTTGGCGGGAGGGGGCAATGAGCAGTTCTTC
CDR3: CATSDFLAGGGNEQFF

D: TRBD1
J: TRBJ2-2
size: -
V: TRBV15
DNA: TGTGCCACCAGGGGTGACAGGGAGCGTCACACCGGGGAGCTGTTTTTT
CDR3: CATRGDRERHTGELFF

D: -
J: TRBJ1-2
size: few
V: TRBV10-3
DNA: TGTGCCATCAGTGAGCGTCAGGTCAACTATGGCTACACCTTC
CDR3: CAISERQVNYGYTF

D: TRBD2
J: TRBJ2-3
size: -
V: TRBV2
DNA: TGTGCCAGCAGTGAACTAGCGGGAGGGTCGTCAGATACGCAGTATTTT
CDR3: CASSELAGGSSDTQYF

D: TRBD1
J: TRBJ1-6
size: -
V: TRBV19
DNA: TGTGCCAGTACCACACAGGGGCGTAATTCACCCCTCCACTTT
CDR3: CASTTQGRNSPLHF

D: TRBD2
J: TRBJ2-1
size: -
V: TRBV6-6
DNA: TGTGCCAGCAGTTGGCCGGGACTAGCGGGGGACAATGAGCAGTTCTTC
CDR3: CASSWPGLAGDNEQFF

D: TRBD1
J: TRBJ1-1
size: once
V: TRBV18
DNA: TGTGCCAGCTCAACGGACAGGGGGCTGAACACTGAAGCTTTCTTT
CDR3: CASSTDRGLNTEAFF

D: -
J: TRBJ1-2
size: -
V: TRBV21-1
DNA: TGTGCCAGCAGGGAAGGGACAGCACAGGGCTACACCTTC
CDR3: CASREGTAQGYTF

D: -
J: TRBJ2-7
size: -
V: TRBV18
DNA: TGTGCCAGCTCAGGAAAGACAGGACCTTACGAGCAGTACTTC
CDR3: CASSGKTGPYEQYF

D: -
J: TRBJ1-4
size: few
V: TRBV19
DNA: TGTGCCAGTACGTGGGGCCCGACTAATGAAAAACTGTTTTTT
CDR3: CASTWGPTNEKLFF

D: -
J: TRBJ2-2
size: once
V: TRBV18
DNA: TGTGCCAGCTCACCACCGGCATTGAACACCGGGGAGCTGTTTTTT
CDR3: CASSPPALNTGELFF

D: TRBD1
J: TRBJ2-7
size: -
V: TRBV6-6
DNA: TGTGCCAGCAGTTACCCCGGGACAGGGGAGGGGGAGCAGTACTTC
CDR3: CASSYPGTGEGEQYF